One TCR beta chain is described in this entry. Its target is unknown. This specimen belongs to a study of identical twins. Each CDR3 protein is one row after TCRdb ran MiXCR on the 5' RACE reads. The profile shows 510,000 or so distinct CDR3 sequences, around 15% of them singletons. CDR1 SQVTM and CDR2 ANQGSEA come from the germline V gene. The V gene lost 1 base and the J gene lost 7 bases, with 14 bases spanning the gap. The CDR3 loop spans 14 amino acids. Study-wide results and limits: Carriage of fewer insertions was seen in abundant cord blood beta clonotypes, whereas memory repertoires showed none. Modelling underestimated the level of out-of-frame TCR alpha sharing observed in monozygotic twins. Low generation-probability sequences were in excess among twin-shared out-of-frame alpha sequences.

A further study also used this sample, focusing on yellow fever vaccine responses in identical twins.

The chain joins TRBV29-1 to TRBJ2-1; D is undetermined. Sequencing was performed on CD4+ T cells sorted from blood. The origin of this receptor is a woman aged 18-29 years in good health. The CDR3 loop reads CSVEVAGVWNEQFF. The CDR3 region has the DNA TGCAGCGTTGAAGTTGCCGGAGTGTGGAATGAGCAGTTCTTC.